These T cell receptor beta chains were read from a single sample in a study of beta chain features in type 1 diabetes. TCRdb's table, derived via immunoSEQ multiplex PCR, lists solely in-frame clones and lacks some. This sample carries around 430,000 clones, about 30% of them seen once, and the ten largest clones take 0.05% to 0.07%. The source material was naive CD4+ T cells from blood. Receptors were obtained from a man between 18 and 35 years old in good health. CDR3s include the opening cysteine and the closing phenylalanine or tryptophan. Each record gives: clone size, V gene, D gene, J gene, CDR3 DNA, CDR3 protein. The D gene is left open where the match is weak. Expanded clones get a size class; other rows say once, few or many, or leave the size out.

>-|TRBV27|TRBD1|TRBJ2-7
TGTGCCAGCAGTTTCCAGGGGGCCTACGAGCAGTACTTC
CASSFQGAYEQYF
>few|TRBV25-1|TRBD2|TRBJ2-1
TGTGCCAGCAGTGAAGGAATAGCGGGAGCCAGGAATGAGCAGTTCTTC
CASSEGIAGARNEQFF
>few|TRBV7-6|-|TRBJ2-1
TGTGCCAGCAGCTTCATGGGGAGTGAGCAGTTCTTC
CASSFMGSEQFF
>-|TRBV7-6|TRBD1|TRBJ2-2
TGTGCCAGCAGCTTAGCCGCAACAGGGGGATACAGCGGGGAGCTGTTTTTT
CASSLAATGGYSGELFF
>few|TRBV28|-|TRBJ2-6
TGTGCCAGCAGTATTGCGACCTCTGGGGCCAACGTCCTGACTTTC
CASSIATSGANVLTF
>-|TRBV14|-|TRBJ2-1
TGTGCCAGCAGTCTACTCAGGATAACCTCCTACAATGAGCAGTTCTTC
CASSLLRITSYNEQFF
>-|TRBV7-2|-|TRBJ2-1
TGTGCCAGCAGCCCCGGACGTGACAATGAGCAGTTCTTC
CASSPGRDNEQFF
>few|TRBV6-1|-|TRBJ2-1
TGTGCCAGCATACGTGGCGGGGCGCGGAATCAGCAGTTCTTC
CASIRGGARNQQFF
>-|TRBV5-4|TRBD2|TRBJ2-7
TGTGCCAGCAGCTTGGTGGCGGGAGGGACCTACGAGCAGTACTTC
CASSLVAGGTYEQYF
>-|TRBV30|-|TRBJ2-3
TGTGCCTGGAGCCAGCGGTTCACAGATACGCAGTATTTT
CAWSQRFTDTQYF
>few|TRBV7-2|-|TRBJ2-7
TGTGCCAGCAGCCCTCCCCCCTCAGGAACCTACGAGCAGTACTTC
CASSPPPSGTYEQYF
>few|TRBV30|TRBD2|TRBJ2-1
TGTGCCTGGAGTGTACTAGGCGGGAGGGCCGTTAAGGCTTCCTACAATGAGCAGTTCTTC
CAWSVLGGRAVKASYNEQFF
>few|TRBV29-1|TRBD2|TRBJ2-3
TGCAGCGTTGAAGAGGGACTAGCGGCGGGCACAGATACGCAGTATTTT
CSVEEGLAAGTDTQYF
>-|TRBV19|TRBD1|TRBJ2-1
TGTGCCAGTAGTGGCGCAGGGGGCTTATACAATGAGCAGTTCTTC
CASSGAGGLYNEQFF
>few|TRBV29-1|-|TRBJ1-1
TGCACCCATACCCGGGGAACTGAAGCTTTCTTT
CTHTRGTEAFF
>-|TRBV9|TRBD1|TRBJ2-4
TGTGCCAGCAGCCCCAGTGAGGGGGCCGCCAAAAACATTCAGTACTTC
CASSPSEGAAKNIQYF
>-|TRBV28|TRBD1|TRBJ2-1
TGTGCCAGCAAAGGTGGGACAGGCGCCAATGAGCAGTTCTTC
CASKGGTGANEQFF
>once|TRBV14|-|TRBJ2-5
TGTGCCAGCAGCCAAATCCGAGGGACCCAGTACTTC
CASSQIRGTQYF
>-|TRBV15|-|TRBJ2-2
TGTGCCACCAGCAGAGATGACAGGCATCGCACCGGGGAGCTGTTTTTT
CATSRDDRHRTGELFF
>-|TRBV10-3|TRBD1|TRBJ2-7
TGTGCCATCAGTGAAACAGGGGGCTCATACGAGCAGTACTTC
CAISETGGSYEQYF
>few|TRBV5-1|-|TRBJ2-7
TGCGCCAGCAGCTTGATGGCAGGGAGTAACTACGAGCAGTACTTC
CASSLMAGSNYEQYF
>few|TRBV10-3|-|TRBJ2-5
TGTGCCATCAGGAGTTGGGGTCGGGAGACCCAGTACTTC
CAIRSWGRETQYF
>-|TRBV2|-|TRBJ2-7
TGTGCCAGCAGTGAAGTTTCCGAGCAGTACTTC
CASSEVSEQYF
>-|TRBV27|-|TRBJ2-5
TGTGCCAGCAGTCCGCCAGGGTCTTACCAAGAGACCCAGTACTTC
CASSPPGSYQETQYF
>-|TRBV11-2|-|TRBJ2-3
TGTGCCAGCAGACCTGGGCGGGTTACGATAGATACGCAGTATTTT
CASRPGRVTIDTQYF
>-|TRBV14|-|TRBJ1-5
TGTGCCAGCAGCCCCTCTTATGGAGGACAGCCCCAGCATTTT
CASSPSYGGQPQHF
>few|TRBV2|TRBD1|TRBJ2-4
TGTGCCAGCAGTCGCGGACAGGGGGAAGACATTCAGTACTTC
CASSRGQGEDIQYF
>once|TRBV5-6|-|TRBJ2-5
TGTGCCAGCAGCACAAGGGAGACCCAGTACTTC
CASSTRETQYF